The entry below describes one TCR beta chain. It may be a read error: a sequence one base away is much more abundant. Given the absence of the conserved phenylalanine or tryptophan at the CDR3 end, a read error is likely. With 7 bases clipped from V and 6 bases from J, the junction kept 16 bases outside the gene matches. Germline CDR1 reads MNHNY; CDR2 reads SVGAGI (reference sequence). CDR3 length equals 16 residues. TCRdb re-analysed the 5' RACE reads in MiXCR, keeping a single row per CDR3 protein. Found here are some 10,000 distinct CDR3 sequences, 15% to 20% of them singletons; the top ten hold 3% to 4%. Cells sorted as Tregs were CD4+, CD25+ and CD127-/low.

Specimen: Tregs sorted from a lymph node. The chain couples TRBV6-6 to TRBJ2-7; 9 nucleotides agree with TRBD2. The receptor comes from a female donor with breast cancer. The CDR3 bases are TGTGCCAGCACAAAGAACCTACCGGGACTAGCCCTCGAGCAGTACCTC. Its translation: CASTKNLPGLALEQYL.